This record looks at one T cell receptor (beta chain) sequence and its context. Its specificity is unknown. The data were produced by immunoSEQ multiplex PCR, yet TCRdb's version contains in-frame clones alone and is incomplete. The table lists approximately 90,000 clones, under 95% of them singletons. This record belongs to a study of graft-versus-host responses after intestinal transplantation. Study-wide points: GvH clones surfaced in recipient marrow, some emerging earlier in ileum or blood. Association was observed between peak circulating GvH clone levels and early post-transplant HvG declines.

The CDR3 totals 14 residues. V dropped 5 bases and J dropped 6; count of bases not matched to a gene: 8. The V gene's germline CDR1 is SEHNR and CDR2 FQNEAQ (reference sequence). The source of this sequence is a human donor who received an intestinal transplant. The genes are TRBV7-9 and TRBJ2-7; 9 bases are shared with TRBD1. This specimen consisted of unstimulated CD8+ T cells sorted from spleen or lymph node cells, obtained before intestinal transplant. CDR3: CASSMLGTGFEQYF. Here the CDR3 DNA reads TGTGCCAGCAGCATGCTAGGGACAGGGTTCGAGCAGTACTTC.